These T cell receptor beta chains were read from a single sample in a study of T-cell memory formation after mild COVID-19. Using its own MiXCR run on the 5' RACE reads, TCRdb lists one record per CDR3 protein. The table lists tens of thousands of distinct CDR3 sequences, 28% of them singletons. The sequenced material came from PBMCs or a T cell subset sorted from them (not recorded which). These receptors were collected from a man aged 18 to 29 who had mild COVID-19 (a few samples of this study predate the infection). Cell type and time point are not known. CDR3s include the opening cysteine and the closing phenylalanine or tryptophan. The D gene is left open where the match is weak.

TRBJ2-2 NA TRBV11-2 CASRSRVGVDTGELFF TGTGCCAGCAGGTCCAGAGTGGGGGTGGACACCGGGGAGCTGTTTTTT
TRBJ2-1 TRBD2 TRBV5-1 CASSLKAGESSYNEQFF TGCGCCAGCAGCTTGAAAGCGGGGGAATCCTCCTACAATGAGCAGTTCTTC
TRBJ1-1 NA TRBV15 CATSRGKMDRTDTEAFF TGTGCCACCAGCAGGGGTAAAATGGACAGAACTGACACTGAAGCTTTCTTT
TRBJ1-6 NA TRBV4-1 CASSQPPGGDGYSPLHF TGCGCCAGCAGCCAACCCCCGGGCGGGGATGGATATTCACCCCTCCACTTT
TRBJ2-1 NA TRBV4-3 CASSQGRVYEQFF TGCGCCAGCAGCCAGGGGCGGGTATATGAGCAGTTCTTC
TRBJ1-2 NA TRBV7-9 CASSFGEQANYGYTF TGTGCCAGCAGCTTCGGAGAACAAGCTAACTATGGCTACACCTTC
TRBJ1-1 NA TRBV4-1 CASSQDLGEGTEAFF TGCGCCAGCAGCCAAGACCTGGGTGAGGGCACTGAAGCTTTCTTT
TRBJ2-7 NA TRBV7-8 CASSLMSDTYEQYF TGTGCCAGCAGCTTAATGTCAGATACCTACGAGCAGTACTTC
TRBJ2-3 NA TRBV3-1 CASRRQVSTDTQYF TGTGCCAGCAGGCGACAGGTTAGCACAGATACGCAGTATTTT
TRBJ2-5 NA TRBV7-9 CASSLGGLRETQYF TGTGCCAGCAGCTTAGGCGGGTTGAGGGAGACCCAGTACTTC
TRBJ2-5 TRBD2 TRBV25-1 CASSAQRGVWETQYF TGTGCCAGCAGTGCACAGCGGGGGGTATGGGAGACCCAGTACTTC